The 26 T cell receptor beta chains in this list originate from one sample, sequenced in a study of CD8 T cells in ankylosing spondylitis. Notes on the study in general: What appeared characteristic of ankylosing spondylitis blood was a TCR beta motif of eight highly homologous variants.

One entry per CDR3 protein, called by TCRdb with MiXCR from the 5' RACE reads. The repertoire consists of more than 400,000 distinct CDR3 sequences, with 5.3% occurring once and the leading ten covering roughly 3.3%. No cognate antigen is known for these TCRs. Specimen: blood, either unsorted or a sorted T cell fraction (not recorded which). The receptors come from a male donor with ankylosing spondylitis.

This clonotype was observed at least ten times. The chain uses TRBV10-3 and TRBJ2-4; D might be TRBD2 (5 bases). CDR1 ENHRY and CDR2 SYGVKD come from the germline V gene. The CDR3 is made up of 13 amino acids. V lost 6 bases and J lost 3, with 9 bases in between. The CDR3 loop reads CAISGVDKNIQYF. In DNA form, the CDR3 reads TGTGCCATCAGCGGGGTGGACAAAAACATTCAGTACTTC.

This clonotype was observed many times. This chain uses TRBV7-9 with TRBJ1-4, with a weak D call TRBD1 (5 bases). The V and J ends lost 2 bases and 17 bases respectively, with 15 bases between them. Germline assignment: CDR1 SEHNR and CDR2 FQNEAQ (reference sequence). This CDR3 spans 12 amino acids. The chain's CDR3 is CASSLSGTAFFF. The CDR3 nucleotides read TGTGCCAGCAGCTTATCGGGGACCGCCTTTTTTTTT. The whole variable domain, remainder taken from reference TRBV7-9 and TRBJ1-4, is DTGVSQNPRHKITKRGQNVTFRCDPISEHNRLYWYRQTLGQGPEFLTYFQNEAQLEKSRLLSDRFSAERPKGSFSTLEIQRTEQGDSAMYLCASSLSGTAFFFGSGTQLSVL.

This clonotype was recorded many times. V usage is TRBV4-3 and J usage is TRBJ2-1, with 13 bases fitting TRBD2. The germline V gene has CDR1 LGHNA and CDR2 YSLEER. The length of the CDR3 is 16 residues. Germline trimming cut 5 bases from V and 7 bases from J; bases unmatched to any gene: 8. CDR3 DNA sequence: TGCGCCAGCAGCTCCCGGACTAGCGGGAGAGGAAATGAGCAGTTCTTC. Amino acids: CASSSRTSGRGNEQFF.

At least ten counts were recorded for this clonotype. J is TRBJ2-1 and V is TRBV10-3; 8 bases map to TRBD1. The CDR3 loop spans 12 amino acids. J gave up 6 bases and V 8 bases, and 3 bases lay outside the gene matches. From germline, CDR1 is ENHRY and CDR2 SYGVKD. The CDR3 coding sequence is TGTGCCATCCGAACAGGGGGCAATGAGCAGTTCTTC. Translation gives CAIRTGGNEQFF.

This clonotype was observed at least ten times. The V and J genes are TRBV12-3 or TRBV12-4 and TRBJ1-1; possibly TRBD1 for D (5 bases). The CDR3 runs to 14 residues. V lost 7 bases to trimming and J lost 0 bases, with 12 bases between them. The CDR3 nucleotides read TGTGCCAGCACCGTAGACAGAATGAACACTGAAGCTTTCTTT. Amino acid sequence: CASTVDRMNTEAFF.

This clonotype was seen at least ten times. The rearrangement uses TRBV15 and TRBJ2-1; TRBD2 matches 7 bases. The CDR3 has 15 amino acids. The V gene's germline CDR1 is LNHNV and CDR2 YYDKDF (reference sequence). Losses at the gene ends were 5 bases for V and 0 bases for J; bases not matched to a gene: 4. CDR3 loop: CATSGTINSYNEQFF. The CDR3 DNA sequence: TGTGCCACCAGCGGGACTATAAACTCCTACAATGAGCAGTTCTTC.

This clonotype was seen repeatedly, ten times or more. The genes are TRBV6-2 or TRBV6-3 and TRBJ1-6; D gene ambiguous. This CDR3 is 15 amino acids long. Trimming took 8 bases from V and 0 from J, leaving 11 bases between them. CDR1 and CDR2 from the germline V gene are MNHEY and SVGEGT. The CDR3 is CASGERFSYNSPLHF. CDR3 sequence (DNA): TGTGCCAGCGGCGAACGATTCTCCTATAATTCACCCCTCCACTTT.

This clonotype has just a few counts. V gene TRBV24-1 combines with J gene TRBJ2-2; 11 bases map to TRBD1. The CDR3 has 17 residues. After removal of 0 bases from V and 6 bases from J, the junction contained 5 bases not matched to a gene. The germline V gene encodes CDR1 KGHDR and CDR2 SFDVKD. In DNA form, the CDR3 reads TGTGCCACCAGTGATTTGACCCCGGACAGGGGGCCCGGGGAGCTGTTTTTT. Translated: CATSDLTPDRGPGELFF.

In this sample, this clonotype turned up many times. This rearrangement joins TRBV7-6 to TRBJ1-1, with D tentatively TRBD1 (6 bases). CDR1 is SGHVS and CDR2 is FNYEAQ in the germline V gene. V was trimmed by 3 bases and J by 4 bases, leaving 9 bases between them. The CDR3 consists of 13 residues. The CDR3 DNA sequence: TGTGCCAGCAGCTTCATGGGGGCCACTGAAGCTTTCTTT. Its protein product is CASSFMGATEAFF.

This clonotype was counted many times. J is TRBJ2-5 and V is TRBV20-1; TRBD1 or TRBD2 may be the D gene (5 bases each). Germline CDR1 DFQATT, CDR2 SNEGSKA (reference sequence). Trimming cost V 3 bases and J 5 bases, with 16 bases left between them. The CDR3 sequence is 14 residues long. The CDR3 reads CSASWGIRGETQYF. CDR3 sequence (DNA): TGCAGTGCTAGTTGGGGCATCCGAGGGGAGACCCAGTACTTC.

This clonotype was found many times. The chain recombines TRBV7-9 with TRBJ2-2, with unresolved D. V was clipped by 2 bases and J by 4 bases, with 8 bases between them. CDR1 SEHNR and CDR2 FQNEAQ come from the germline V gene (reference sequence). CDR3 length equals 14 residues. CDR3 sequence reads: CASSLYESTGELFF. The CDR3 nucleotides are TGTGCCAGCAGCTTATATGAGAGCACCGGGGAGCTGTTTTTT.

This clonotype appeared many times. CDR3 sequence: CASRDGSLALHF. The DNA of the CDR3 is TGCGCCAGCAGGGACGGATCCCTGGCCCTCCACTTT. V is TRBV10-2 and J is TRBJ1-6; no clear D. CDR3 length: 12 residues. Trimming stripped 6 bases from V and 14 bases from J, with 14 bases between. Germline V gene lookup returns CDR1 WSHSY and CDR2 SAAADI.

This clonotype was picked up many times. The chain combines TRBV20-1 with TRBJ1-2; 8 bases are a match to TRBD1. CDR1 and CDR2 from the germline V gene are DFQATT and SNEGSKA (reference sequence). CDR3 size: 13 residues. V dropped 0 bases and J dropped 10; count of bases not matched to a gene: 7. This CDR3 is CSARDRDRFVYTF. In nucleotides, the CDR3 is TGCAGTGCTAGAGATCGGGACAGGTTTGTCTACACCTTC.

This clonotype occurred many times. The chain carries TRBV15 and TRBJ1-5, with D maybe TRBD1 (5 bases). The CDR3 runs 13 residues. Germline CDR1 reads LNHNV; CDR2 reads YYDKDF (reference sequence). V was shortened by 8 bases and J by 7 bases, with 15 bases between the two germline ends. As DNA, the CDR3 is TGTGCCACCCATAGGGGTAGTGGACAGCCCCAGCATTTT. It codes for CATHRGSGQPQHF.

In this sample, this clonotype turned up many times. This chain uses TRBV25-1 with TRBJ1-4; D remains ambiguous. The ends were cut back, 5 bases at V and 3 bases at J, with 7 bases in the middle. The CDR3 is 13 residues long. Looked up from germline, CDR1 is MGHDK and CDR2 is SYGVNS. The CDR3 DNA reads as TGTGCCAGCAGTTCAGGTCCTAATGAAAAACTGTTTTTT. It specifies CASSSGPNEKLFF.

At least ten counts were recorded for this clonotype. The CDR3 DNA reads as TGTGCCAGCAGCGACAGGGGTGACCACAATGAGCAGTTCTTC. Encoded protein: CASSDRGDHNEQFF. The chain employs TRBV6-4 and TRBJ2-1; TRBD1 aligns across 8 bases. The V and J ends lost 6 bases and 5 bases, in that order; junction bases with no gene match: 6. CDR1 is MRHNA, CDR2 SNTAGT, per germline. The CDR3 contains 14 residues.

This clonotype occurred many times. V and J are TRBV29-1 and TRBJ2-1, with TRBD2 identical over 8 bases. Germline assignment: CDR1 SQVTM and CDR2 ANQGSEA. Trimming took 5 bases from V and 0 from J; bases not matched to a gene: 9. The CDR3 spans 16 residues. In DNA form, the CDR3 reads TGCAGCGTTCACCGGGAGGGCAGGAGCTCCTACAATGAGCAGTTCTTC. This translates into CSVHREGRSSYNEQFF.

In this sample, this clonotype turned up many times. This chain joins TRBV6-5 and TRBJ2-2; D perhaps matches TRBD1 (7 bases). The germline V gene encodes CDR1 MNHEY and CDR2 SVGAGI. The CDR3 has 18 amino acids. The ends were cut back, 0 bases at V and 4 bases at J, with 18 bases in the middle. CDR3: CASSYSIKTQGGTGELFF. In DNA, the CDR3 is TGTGCCAGCAGTTACTCGATAAAAACCCAGGGGGGCACCGGGGAGCTGTTTTTT.

The sample holds a few counts of this clonotype. The gene calls are TRBV5-6 and TRBJ1-1; D is perhaps TRBD1 (5 bases). V was shortened by 4 bases and J by 6 bases, with 13 bases between the two germline ends. CDR3 size: 13 residues. Germline CDR1 reads SGHDT; CDR2 reads YYEEEE. Here the CDR3 reads CASSLTASAEAFF. The CDR3 region has the DNA TGTGCCAGCAGCCTGACAGCCTCGGCTGAAGCTTTCTTT. Full variable domain (remainder filled in from reference TRBV5-6 and TRBJ1-1): DAGVTQSPTHLIKTRGQQVTLRCSPKSGHDTVSWYQQALGQGPQFIFQYYEEEERQRGNFPDRFSGHQFPNYSSELNVNALLLGDSALYLCASSLTASAEAFFGQGTRLTVV.

This clonotype showed up many times. This sequence joins TRBV25-1 and TRBJ2-4; perhaps D is TRBD1 or TRBD2 (6 bases each). Trimming took 6 bases from V and 7 from J, leaving 16 bases between them. The CDR3 extends over 14 amino acids. Germline lookup yields CDR1 MGHDK and CDR2 SYGVNS. CDR3 loop: CASRGPRGENIQYF. The CDR3 DNA is TGTGCCAGCAGAGGACCGAGGGGGGAGAACATTCAGTACTTC.

This clonotype came up many times. The J gene is TRBJ2-2, the V gene TRBV5-5; possibly TRBD1 for D (6 bases). The CDR3 consists of 14 residues. Per germline, CDR1 SGHKS and CDR2 YYEKEE (reference sequence). Trimming removed 4 bases from V and 6 bases from J, with 13 bases in between. The CDR3: CASSQGQWAGELFF. CDR3 coding DNA: TGTGCCAGCAGCCAAGGACAGTGGGCCGGGGAGCTGTTTTTT.

This clonotype was seen ten or more times. This chain links TRBV9 with TRBJ2-1, with 8 nucleotides matching TRBD2. The trim removed 4 bases at V and 6 bases at J, leaving 9 bases unmatched. CDR3 length: 15 residues. Germline V gene sequence: CDR1 SGDLS, CDR2 YYNGEE. DNA of the CDR3: TGTGCCAGCAGCCCCACAGAAGCGGGGGCCAATGAGCAGTTCTTC. Its protein is CASSPTEAGANEQFF.

The table lists this clonotype with many counts. The V and J genes are TRBV6-6 and TRBJ2-3; the D gene could be TRBD1 or TRBD2 (5 bases each). Germline CDR1 reads MNHNY; CDR2 reads SVGAGI (reference sequence). This CDR3 is 13 amino acids long. V dropped 9 bases and J dropped 8 bases, with 18 bases sitting between them. In DNA form, the CDR3 reads TGTGCCAGTATCCCTCCTGGGGGTTCTACGCAGTATTTT. It codes for CASIPPGGSTQYF.

This clonotype was seen a few times. The chain couples TRBV7-2 to TRBJ1-5; no firm D call. Germline CDR1 SGHTA, CDR2 FQGNSA. CDR3 length equals 12 residues. Trimming pared 3 bases from V and 3 bases from J, leaving 3 bases between. The DNA for the CDR3 is TGTGCCAGCAGCTTTTTCAATCAGCCCCAGCATTTT. Residues: CASSFFNQPQHF.

This clonotype was counted many times. This chain connects TRBV7-2 to TRBJ2-7; TRBD2 matches 13 bases. Germline-derived CDR1 and CDR2 are SGHTA and FQGNSA. The CDR3 totals 16 residues. V lost 2 bases and J lost 1; bases outside the gene matches: 2. The CDR3 DNA follows: TGTGCCAGCAGCTTATCGGGACTAGCGGGATCCTACGAGCAGTACTTC. It yields the protein CASSLSGLAGSYEQYF.

The sample holds many counts of this clonotype. The chain employs TRBV20-1 and TRBJ1-2; possible D gene TRBD1, 5 bases. CDR1 and CDR2 (germline): DFQATT, SNEGSKA (reference sequence). The CDR3 is made up of 13 amino acids. Trimming left V 4 bases short and J 2 bases short, with 11 bases between. This CDR3 reads CSATPQGNYGYTF. The CDR3 nucleotides read TGCAGTGCTACCCCGCAGGGCAACTATGGCTACACCTTC.